Below, 9 T cell receptor beta chains from the same sample are listed, as sequenced in a study of blood T cell repertoires in COVID-19 (dated by TCRdb to about 2020). Preparation of the library involved the immunoSEQ multiplex PCR assay. The table comes from immuneACCESS by way of TCRdb, which keeps in-frame sequences with V and J called. Part of the clones is missing from these tables; in studies checked, under half for an unresolved V gene and the rest for unknown reasons. This sample has some 250,000 clones in its table, and more than 75% of those were observed once. Together, the top ten hold 2.5% to 3.5% of the sample. Sequenced: peripheral blood. The origin of the receptors is a woman in her twenties or thirties who had recovered from COVID-19.

The chain has TRBV29-1 and TRBJ1-2; 9 nucleotides align to TRBD1. V was pared by 3 bases and J by 4 bases, with 9 bases of the junction left unmatched. The CDR3 is 15 residues long. The germline gives CDR1 SQVTM, CDR2 ANQGSEA. CDR3 sequence reads: CSVDSSGTGLYGYTF. The CDR3 DNA reads TGCAGCGTTGATTCCTCCGGGACAGGGCTCTATGGCTACACCTTC.

This rearrangement joins TRBV24-1 to TRBJ1-5, with unresolved D. The CDR3 loop spans 13 amino acids. The V gene's germline CDR1 is KGHDR and CDR2 SFDVKD. Trimming shortened V by 5 bases and J by 5 bases, and 9 bases separated the two germline ends. CDR3 DNA sequence: TGTGCCACCAGTGGGGGAGCGGATCAGCCCCAGCATTTT. This codes for CATSGGADQPQHF.

This clone was seen a single time. The chain couples TRBV5-4 to TRBJ1-2, with 9 positions matching TRBD1. The junction had 4 bases not matched to a gene; V was cut back by 4 bases and J by 0 bases. The CDR3 spans 15 residues. In germline, CDR1 is SGHNT, CDR2 YYREEE (reference sequence). The CDR3 reads CASSLQGAANYGYTF. CDR3 nucleotides: TGTGCCAGCAGCCTACAGGGGGCAGCTAACTATGGCTACACCTTC. Full variable domain (rest looked up from reference TRBV5-4 and TRBJ1-2): ETGVTQSPTHLIKTRGQQVTLRCSSQSGHNTVSWYQQALGQGPQFIFQYYREEENGRGNFPPRFSGLQFPNYSSELNVNALELDDSALYLCASSLQGAANYGYTFGSGTRLTVV.

CDR3 sequence reads: CASSLTGSSYNEQFF. CDR3 bases: TGTGCCAGCAGTCTGACAGGGAGCTCCTACAATGAGCAGTTCTTC. J is TRBJ2-1 and V is TRBV6-2 or TRBV6-3, with 7 bases aligning to TRBD1. The germline V gene has CDR1 MNHEY and CDR2 SVGEGT. With 5 bases clipped from V and 0 bases from J, the junction kept 4 bases outside the gene matches. The CDR3 extends over 15 amino acids.

The chain is built from TRBV27 and TRBJ2-7, with a weak D call TRBD1 (6 bases). Trimming took 0 bases from V and 4 from J, leaving 16 bases between them. The CDR3 has 16 residues. CDR1 and CDR2 (germline): MNHEY, SMNVEV (reference sequence). The CDR3 bases are TGTGCCAGCAGTTTATCCTCCGGGACATCACTATACGAGCAGTACTTC. This sequence encodes CASSLSSGTSLYEQYF.

V gene TRBV7-9 combines with J gene TRBJ1-6, with D perhaps matching TRBD1 (6 bases). CDR3 size: 15 residues. CDR1 and CDR2 from the germline V gene are SEHNR and FQNEAQ (reference sequence). V shed 4 bases and J shed 5 bases, with 12 bases lying between them. The CDR3 loop is CASSSSTGNNSPLHF. CDR3 nucleotide sequence: TGTGCCAGCAGCTCATCAACAGGGAATAATTCACCCCTCCACTTT.

J is TRBJ2-7 and V is TRBV6-5; TRBD2 might be the D (5 bases). This CDR3 has 15 amino acids. Germline CDR1 MNHEY, CDR2 SVGAGI. V was clipped by 6 bases and J by 2 bases, with 17 bases between them. The CDR3 spells CASSLLSEVPYEQYF. The CDR3 nucleotides read TGTGCCAGCAGCCTACTTTCGGAGGTCCCCTACGAGCAGTACTTC.

This rearrangement joins TRBV7-9 to TRBJ2-1; D possibly corresponds to TRBD1 (5 bases). In germline, CDR1 is SEHNR, CDR2 FQNEAQ (reference sequence). The CDR3 totals 13 residues. The V end was cut by 5 bases, the J end by 5 bases, with 10 bases between. The CDR3 DNA reads as TGTGCCAGCAGCCCACAGGAAAACAATGAGCAGTTCTTC. Protein sequence: CASSPQENNEQFF.

The chain links TRBV7-2 to TRBJ1-3, with 7 bases that match TRBD1. Germline CDR1 SGHTA, CDR2 FQGNSA. Unmatched junction bases numbered 4, after V lost 5 bases and J lost 0 bases. The CDR3 runs to 15 residues. The CDR3 sequence: CASSPGDSSGNTIYF. The CDR3 bases are TGTGCCAGCAGCCCAGGGGACAGCTCTGGAAACACCATATATTTT.